This entry features one T cell receptor beta chain sequence. Its antigen is unidentified. The sample is drawn from a study of cytomegalovirus exposure and HLA in healthy donors. Study-level information: The 120 million or so unique TCR beta sequences, from roughly 170 million T cells, were found by an earlier analysis. Unique TCRs numbering some 93 million, obtained from HLA-typed donors, made up an early data release.

PCR employed 60 Vbeta and 13 Jbeta primers. The data were produced by immunoSEQ multiplex PCR, yet TCRdb's version contains in-frame clones alone and is incomplete. The sample comprises more than 100,000 clones, around 78% of which are singletons, and 1.8% rests with the top ten. Study-wide findings and caveats: Associated with cytomegalovirus, according to the listing, were 150 to 200 TCR beta chains.

The origin of this receptor is a female donor in good health and CMV-seropositive. The sequencing sample was made of PBMCs.

DNA for the CDR3: TGTGCCAGCAGCCTCACGGTCCCCCGTGCTGATTCACCCCTCCACTTT. Its protein is CASSLTVPRADSPLHF. The chain couples TRBV5-5 to TRBJ1-6; D not resolved. The CDR3 length is 16 residues. V dropped 4 bases and J dropped 8 bases, with 19 bases sitting between them. Germline V CDR1 and CDR2: SGHKS, YYEKEE (reference sequence). Full variable domain (remainder filled in from reference TRBV5-5 and TRBJ1-6): DAGVTQSPTHLIKTRGQQVTLRCSPISGHKSVSWYQQVLGQGPQFIFQYYEKEERGRGNFPDRFSARQFPNYSSELNVNALLLGDSALYLCASSLTVPRADSPLHFGNGTRLTVT.